The source of this T cell receptor beta chain is a study of post-analysis software for immune sequencing data. General observations from the study: Higher frequency in patients than in controls was seen for about 5 TRBV segments, with TRBV5-6, TRBV5-1 and TRBV20-1 among them.

About this clonotype itself: Its antigen is unknown.

This CDR3 has 13 amino acids. The germline V gene encodes CDR1 MNHEY and CDR2 SMNVEV (reference sequence). Trimming pared 6 bases from V and 1 base from J, leaving 9 bases between. Sequencing libraries made from TCR beta cDNA carried unique molecular identifiers. In TCRdb, the PCR reads were re-called with MiXCR into one record per CDR3 protein. The sample holds approximately 770,000 distinct CDR3 sequences, around 45% seen once. The rearrangement uses TRBV27 and TRBJ1-2; weak D call: TRBD1 (5 bases). The TCR originated in a girl aged 5 to 17 with multiple sclerosis. The specimen sequenced was blood. DNA for the CDR3: TGTGCCAGCAGGGGGGATTATAACTATGGCTACACCTTC. Protein: CASRGDYNYGYTF.